The next 10 T cell receptor beta chains were all read from a single sample in a study of shared clonotypes between healthy human individuals. Repertoires were generated with immunoSEQ multiplex PCR, while TCRdb's copy carries only in-frame clones and drops some. The table lists approximately 2.3 million clones, more than 80% of them singletons, with under 0.45% in the top ten. The sequencing sample was made of naive CD4+ T cells from PBMCs. As for subset: CD45RA+ positively selected. The origin of the receptors is a man aged 18 to 29 in good health. Some clones in this sample may be carry-over from other donors' samples.

The chain links TRBV28 to TRBJ2-7; 12 bases line up with TRBD2. From germline, CDR1 is MDHEN and CDR2 SYDVKM. The CDR3 length is 15 residues. Losses at the gene ends were 8 bases for V and 3 bases for J; bases not matched to a gene: 8. The CDR3 DNA is TGTGCCAGCGCACTAGCGGGAGGCTATAACTACGAGCAGTACTTC. It translates to CASALAGGYNYEQYF. The complete variable domain, with remaining parts taken from reference TRBV28 and TRBJ2-7, reads DVKVTQSSRYLVKRTGEKVFLECVQDMDHENMFWYRQDPGLGLRLIYFSYDVKMKEKGDIPEGYSVSREKKERFSLILESASTNQTSMYLCASALAGGYNYEQYFGPGTRLTVT.

This clone was seen just once. This rearrangement joins TRBV18 to TRBJ2-2; D gene unclear. V dropped 2 bases and J dropped 4 bases, with 8 bases sitting between them. This CDR3 has 14 amino acids. Germline CDR1 reads KGHSH; CDR2 reads LQKENI. CDR3 residues: CASSPVSGTGELFF. CDR3 DNA sequence: TGTGCCAGCTCACCAGTATCGGGCACCGGGGAGCTGTTTTTT. Based on the CDR3 plus reference TRBV18 and TRBJ2-2, the full variable domain is NAGVMQNPRHLVRRRGQEARLRCSPMKGHSHVYWYRQLPEEGLKFMVYLQKENIIDESGMPKERFSAEFPKEGPSILRIQQVVRGDSAAYFCASSPVSGTGELFFGEGSRLTVL.

This clone was observed a few times. The rearrangement links TRBV7-9 to TRBJ1-1, with 7 bases that match TRBD1. Per the germline V gene, CDR1 is SEHNR and CDR2 is FQNEAQ (reference sequence). V lost 5 bases to trimming and J lost 6 bases; unmatched junction nucleotides: 3. This CDR3 is 12 amino acids long. The DNA for the CDR3 is TGTGCCAGCAGCCTTGGGACAGCTGAAGCTTTCTTT. Translation: CASSLGTAEAFF.

CDR3 in amino acids: CASSTRTSGRSTDTQYF. DNA of the CDR3: TGTGCCAGTAGTACTCGGACTAGCGGGAGGTCAACAGATACGCAGTATTTT. This chain uses TRBV19 with TRBJ2-3, with 14 bases that match TRBD2. Unmatched junction bases numbered 6, after V lost 4 bases and J lost 3 bases. CDR3 length equals 17 residues. Germline CDR1 reads LNHDA; CDR2 reads SQIVND (reference sequence).

J is TRBJ1-2 and V is TRBV5-1; no clear D gene. From germline, CDR1 is SGHRS and CDR2 YFSETQ. There are 13 residues in the CDR3. V lost 0 bases and J lost 8, with 11 bases in between. The CDR3 region is CASSLEQSDGYTF. The CDR3 nucleotides read TGCGCCAGCAGCTTGGAACAGTCGGACGGCTACACCTTC.

V is TRBV11-3 and J is TRBJ2-3; no definite D call. The germline V gene has CDR1 SGHNT and CDR2 YENEEA. With 5 bases removed from V and 4 bases from J, the gap between germline ends came to 10 bases. This CDR3 comprises 13 residues. The CDR3 DNA reads TGTGCCAGCAGCGAGGAATGGTCAGATACGCAGTATTTT. It codes for CASSEEWSDTQYF.

This clone has just one count. The chain links TRBV7-8 to TRBJ1-5, with 7 bases fitting TRBD1. The J segment lost 0 bases and the V segment lost 4 bases, leaving 3 bases of the junction unmatched. CDR1 is SGHVS, CDR2 FQNEAQ, per germline. The CDR3 is made up of 15 amino acids. CDR3: CASSSGQYSNQPQHF. In DNA form, the CDR3 reads TGTGCCAGCAGCTCGGGACAGTATAGCAATCAGCCCCAGCATTTT. The full variable domain, completed using reference TRBV7-8 and TRBJ1-5, is GAGVSQSPRYKVAKRGQDVALRCDPISGHVSLFWYQQALGQGPEFLTYFQNEAQLDKSGLPSDRFFAERPEGSVSTLKIQRTQQEDSAVYLCASSSGQYSNQPQHFGDGTRLSIL.

Concerning this clone itself: The same CDR3 also results from other DNA sequences found in this sample. The chain links TRBV18 to TRBJ2-5; D not resolved. The CDR3 is made up of 12 amino acids. Per the germline V gene, CDR1 is KGHSH and CDR2 is LQKENI. Trimming shortened V by 3 bases and J by 4 bases, and 6 bases separated the two germline ends. The chain's CDR3 is CASSPDRETQYF. Written as DNA, the CDR3 is TGTGCCAGCTCACCGGATCGAGAGACCCAGTACTTC.

Note on this clone: Other DNA sequences of this sample code for an identical CDR3. V usage is TRBV28 and J usage is TRBJ1-5; D perhaps matches TRBD1 (5 bases). Trimming shortened V by 3 bases and J by 4 bases, and 13 bases separated the two germline ends. Germline V gene data show CDR1 as MDHEN and CDR2 as SYDVKM. This CDR3 spans 15 amino acids. The CDR3 loop reads CASSFGGSGNQPQHF. The CDR3 region has the DNA TGTGCCAGCAGTTTTGGGGGGAGTGGGAATCAGCCCCAGCATTTT. The full variable domain, rest sourced from reference TRBV28 and TRBJ1-5, is DVKVTQSSRYLVKRTGEKVFLECVQDMDHENMFWYRQDPGLGLRLIYFSYDVKMKEKGDIPEGYSVSREKKERFSLILESASTNQTSMYLCASSFGGSGNQPQHFGDGTRLSIL.

V is TRBV30 and J is TRBJ2-7; D unclear. The germline CDR1 and CDR2 sequences are GTSNPN and SVGIG (reference sequence). Trimming took off 3 bases at V and 0 bases at J, with 12 bases between the two ends. The length of the CDR3 is 14 residues. The CDR3 nucleotides read TGTGCCTGGAGGAAAGGTGACAACTCCTACGAGCAGTACTTC. Encoded protein: CAWRKGDNSYEQYF.